This T cell receptor beta chain was obtained from a study of shared clonotypes between healthy human individuals. The overall study: Serving as donors were two women and three men, whose ages spanned 18 to 49.

Study donors comprised healthy, HIV-negative adults devoid of recent acute infection or vaccination. Study-wide points: Measured sharing among donors was expected to vary with sequencing depth.

Worth noting for this clone: Its antigen is unidentified.

In the source study's methods: As immunoSEQ supplied junction-only sequences (without quality scores), filtering differed. Sequenced by immunoSEQ multiplex PCR; TCRdb stores in-frame clones only, minus some. V, J and clone size are those of that table, while D and trimming were read from the DNA. The sample includes around 600,000 clones, approximately 97% seen only once; the top ten take approximately 0.057%. CDR3 length equals 16 residues. Germline CDR1 LNHDA, CDR2 SQIVND (reference sequence). The J segment lost 6 bases and the V segment lost 7 bases, leaving 10 bases of the junction unmatched. This chain connects TRBV19 to TRBJ2-7; 15 bases align to TRBD2. Material: naive CD4+ T cells sorted from blood. Specified subset: CD45RA+ positively selected. This TCR came from a woman aged 25-40 years in good health. The CDR3 is CASTISGLAGGGEQYF. CDR3 coding DNA: TGTGCCAGTACCATCTCGGGACTAGCGGGAGGAGGCGAGCAGTACTTC.